Here is one TCR beta chain with its context. Its specificity is unknown. This specimen belongs to a study of shared clonotypes between healthy human individuals. Background on the study: Plates per donor: three CD4 naive, three CD4 memory, two CD8 naive, one CD8 memory. Findings of the study overall: Relative to clonotypes present in all four donors, those not shared had lower generation probabilities. The authors expected sequencing depth to affect clonotype sharing among donors.

Germline-derived CDR1 and CDR2 are SGHVS and FNYEAQ. V gave up 3 bases and J gave up 7 bases, with 28 bases separating them. The CDR3 consists of 19 residues. In the authors' methods: Filtering of immunoSEQ junctional sequences could not match full-length read filtering. The data were produced by immunoSEQ multiplex PCR, yet TCRdb's version contains in-frame clones alone and is incomplete. Clonal size and the V and J genes are those of that table, whereas D and trimming came from the DNA. The repertoire holds some 2,000,000 clones, with 90% to 95% as singletons. This chain joins TRBV7-6 and TRBJ2-1; possibly TRBD1 for D (6 bases). Input material: naive CD4+ T cells sorted from blood. The subset was: CD45RA+ positively selected. This sequence originates from a man between 18 and 29 years old in good health. CDR3 nucleotide sequence: TGTGCCAGCAGCTTTAGAAGTTCGGACAGCTCCTCGTTCCGTAATGAGCAGTTCTTC. Encoded protein: CASSFRSSDSSSFRNEQFF.